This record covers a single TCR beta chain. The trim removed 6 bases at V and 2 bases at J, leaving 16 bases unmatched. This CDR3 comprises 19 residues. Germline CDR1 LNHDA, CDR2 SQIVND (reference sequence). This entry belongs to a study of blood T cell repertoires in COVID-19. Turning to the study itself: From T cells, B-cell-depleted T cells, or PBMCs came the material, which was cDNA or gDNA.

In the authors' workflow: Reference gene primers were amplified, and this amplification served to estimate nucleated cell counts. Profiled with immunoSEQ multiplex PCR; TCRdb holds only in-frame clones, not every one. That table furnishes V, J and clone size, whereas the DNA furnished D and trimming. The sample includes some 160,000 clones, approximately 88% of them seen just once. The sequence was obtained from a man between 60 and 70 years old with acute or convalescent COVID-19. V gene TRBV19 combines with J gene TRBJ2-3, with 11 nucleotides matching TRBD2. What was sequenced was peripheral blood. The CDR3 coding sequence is TGTGCCAGTAGGGGCGGGGCTAGCGGGGGGTTAAGGTCCACAGATACGCAGTATTTT. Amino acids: CASRGGASGGLRSTDTQYF.